Following are 24 T cell receptor beta chains from one sample sequenced in a study of shared clonotypes between healthy human individuals (dated by TCRdb to the early 2020s). The protocol used for the library was the immunoSEQ multiplex PCR assay. TCRdb carries this immuneACCESS record with in-frame sequences only. Its versions omit some clonotypes, under half of them owing to an unresolved V gene in the studies checked, with the rest unexplained. A total of about 120,000 clones appear in this sample, roughly 70% of them only once. About a quarter of the sample lies in the top ten. The material sequenced was memory CD8+ T cells sorted from blood. What the cell subset or site label conveys for this sample: CD45RO+ cells pooled with CCR7-negative TemRA cells. Source of these receptors: a young woman in good health.

The chain recombines TRBV27 with TRBJ2-2; D might be TRBD1 (6 bases). The V gene's germline CDR1 is MNHEY and CDR2 SMNVEV (reference sequence). V lost 4 bases, J lost 1 base, and 13 bases lay in between. The CDR3 extends over 16 amino acids. This chain's CDR3 is CASSSVRGRNTGELFF. The DNA for the CDR3 is TGTGCCAGCAGTTCGGTTAGGGGGAGGAACACCGGGGAGCTGTTTTTT.

J is TRBJ2-1 and V is TRBV27; TRBD2 aligns across 9 bases. V dropped 4 bases and J dropped 6; count of bases not matched to a gene: 4. The CDR3 runs to 14 residues. Germline V gene data show CDR1 as MNHEY and CDR2 as SMNVEV (reference sequence). CDR3 sequence: CASSSGLATNEQFF. The CDR3 bases are TGTGCCAGCAGTTCAGGACTAGCGACCAATGAGCAGTTCTTC.

This sequence joins TRBV9 and TRBJ2-3, with D possibly TRBD2 on 5 matching bases. Germline V CDR1 and CDR2: SGDLS, YYNGEE. V lost 4 bases to trimming and J lost 4 bases, with 16 bases between them. CDR3 length: 15 residues. CDR3 nucleotide sequence: TGTGCCAGCAGCCTCATAGGACTCGCTCCAGATACGCAGTATTTT. It codes for CASSLIGLAPDTQYF. Full variable domain (outside the CDR3, taken from reference TRBV9 and TRBJ2-3): DSGVTQTPKHLITATGQRVTLRCSPRSGDLSVYWYQQSLDQGLQFLIQYYNGEERAKGNILERFSAQQFPDLHSELNLSSLELGDSALYFCASSLIGLAPDTQYFGPGTRLTVL.

As concerns this clone: A far larger clone is one base from this, pointing to a likely read error. The chain combines TRBV5-1 with TRBJ1-6; D remains ambiguous. Germline V gene data show CDR1 as SGHRS and CDR2 as YFSETQ. The germline V and J ends were trimmed by 0 bases and 6 bases, with 7 bases remaining between them. This CDR3 comprises 14 residues. CDR3 sequence: CASSLASANSPLHF. As DNA, the CDR3 is TGCGCCAGCAGCTTGGCGTCAGCTAATTCACCCCTCCACTTT.

This chain connects TRBV29-1 to TRBJ2-7, with 9 bases identical to TRBD2. CDR3 length equals 14 residues. The V gene end was trimmed by 4 bases and the J gene end by 0 bases; junction bases not matched to a gene: 4. CDR1 is SQVTM, CDR2 ANQGSEA, per germline. CDR3: CSVAGGRASYEQYF. Written as DNA, the CDR3 is TGCAGCGTTGCTGGCGGGAGGGCCTCCTACGAGCAGTACTTC.

The chain is built from TRBV27 and TRBJ2-6; no firm D call. The germline V gene encodes CDR1 MNHEY and CDR2 SMNVEV (reference sequence). Trimming cost V 3 bases and J 2 bases, with 5 bases left between them. CDR3 size: 14 residues. The CDR3 spells CASSFRPGANVLTF. CDR3 nucleotides: TGTGCCAGCAGTTTCCGACCTGGGGCCAACGTCCTGACTTTC.

This clone was recorded only once. The chain's CDR3 is CASSEGPGNQETQYF. The CDR3 region has the DNA TGTGCCAGCAGCGAAGGGCCAGGGAACCAAGAGACCCAGTACTTC. V and J are TRBV5-4 and TRBJ2-5; D perhaps matches TRBD1 (5 bases). Trimming took off 4 bases at V and 0 bases at J, with 13 bases between the two ends. From germline, CDR1 is SGHNT and CDR2 YYREEE (reference sequence). The CDR3 totals 15 residues.

This chain uses TRBV28 with TRBJ1-3; D may be TRBD1 (5 bases). The V end lost 3 bases, the J end lost 2 bases, and 17 bases lay between the germline ends. The germline V gene encodes CDR1 MDHEN and CDR2 SYDVKM. The CDR3 totals 17 residues. DNA of the CDR3: TGTGCCAGCAGTTTGCTCGCGGGGCTGGAGGCTGGAAACACCATATATTTT. Its translation is CASSLLAGLEAGNTIYF.

This clone showed up just a few times. This rearrangement joins TRBV20-1 to TRBJ1-1; no firm D call. Trimming stripped 6 bases from V and 6 bases from J, with 11 bases between. The CDR3 runs 11 residues. Per the germline V gene, CDR1 is DFQATT and CDR2 is SNEGSKA (reference sequence). The chain's CDR3 is CSANPWPEAFF. As DNA, the CDR3 is TGCAGTGCCAATCCTTGGCCTGAAGCTTTCTTT.

The chain combines TRBV5-6 with TRBJ2-7; 9 positions agree with TRBD1. The germline CDR1 and CDR2 sequences are SGHDT and YYEEEE. The CDR3 contains 15 residues. The trim removed 2 bases at V and 3 bases at J, leaving 6 bases unmatched. The CDR3: CASSFPGQGSYEQYF. CDR3 nucleotide sequence: TGTGCCAGCAGCTTCCCGGGACAGGGAAGCTACGAGCAGTACTTC.

The chain has TRBV27 and TRBJ2-5; D is possibly TRBD1 (6 bases). Germline V gives CDR1 MNHEY, CDR2 SMNVEV (reference sequence). Trimming pared 6 bases from V and 3 bases from J, leaving 14 bases between. CDR3 length: 14 amino acids. The CDR3 DNA reads TGTGCCAGCAGGAATGACGGACAGAAAGAGACCCAGTACTTC. Protein product: CASRNDGQKETQYF.

This clone has a handful of counts. The chain links TRBV6-5 to TRBJ2-7, with 7 bases fitting TRBD2. V lost 0 bases to trimming and J lost 5 bases; unmatched junction nucleotides: 7. The length of the CDR3 is 15 residues. The germline V gene has CDR1 MNHEY and CDR2 SVGAGI. CDR3 region: CASSYSRGRADEQYF. The CDR3 DNA reads as TGTGCCAGCAGTTACTCACGAGGGAGGGCCGACGAGCAGTACTTC.

The rearrangement uses TRBV6-6 and TRBJ1-1; D gene uncertain. Germline V gene sequence: CDR1 MNHNY, CDR2 SVGAGI (reference sequence). The ends were cut back, 2 bases at V and 4 bases at J, with 14 bases in the middle. The CDR3 has 15 amino acids. CDR3 in DNA: TGTGCCAGCAGTTACGATTTAGTATACATCACTGAAGCTTTCTTT. Protein: CASSYDLVYITEAFF.

The chain links TRBV30 to TRBJ2-2; D is ambiguous. CDR3 size: 15 residues. From germline, CDR1 is GTSNPN and CDR2 SVGIG (reference sequence). V lost 0 bases and J lost 2, with 10 bases in between. CDR3 coding DNA: TGTGCCTGGAGTGTTCGACTTTTTAACACCGGGGAGCTGTTTTTT. This gives the protein CAWSVRLFNTGELFF.

DNA of the CDR3: TGTGCCACGGACAGGGCTAACTATGGCTACACCTTC. Translating it yields CATDRANYGYTF. This chain connects TRBV19 to TRBJ1-2, with 8 nucleotides matching TRBD1. The CDR3 covers 12 residues. The V gene end was trimmed by 10 bases and the J gene end by 0 bases; junction bases not matched to a gene: 1. CDR1 and CDR2 from the germline V gene are LNHDA and SQIVND (reference sequence).

In this sample, this clone turned up many times. The chain carries TRBV13 and TRBJ1-3; 7 nucleotides match TRBD1. J gave up 9 bases and V 5 bases, and 13 bases lay outside the gene matches. CDR3 length: 15 residues. The germline V gene has CDR1 PRHDT and CDR2 FYEKMQ (reference sequence). The CDR3 loop reads CASSQRGGGDSTIYF. The DNA for the CDR3 is TGTGCCAGCAGCCAGCGAGGAGGGGGCGATAGCACCATATATTTT.

This clone was detected ten times or more. The V gene is TRBV5-1, the J gene TRBJ1-2, with D perhaps TRBD1 (6 bases). CDR3 length: 15 residues. In germline, CDR1 is SGHRS, CDR2 YFSETQ. Trimming pared 0 bases from V and 5 bases from J, leaving 14 bases between. The CDR3 spells CASSLATGKGYGYTF. CDR3 nucleotide sequence: TGCGCCAGCAGCTTGGCCACAGGGAAGGGGTATGGCTACACCTTC.

The chain links TRBV19 to TRBJ2-7, with D tentatively TRBD1 or TRBD2 (6 bases each). The CDR3 spans 16 residues. With 3 bases removed from V and 5 bases from J, the gap between germline ends came to 20 bases. The germline V gene has CDR1 LNHDA and CDR2 SQIVND (reference sequence). CDR3 sequence: CASSIGFGGGDNEQYF. CDR3 DNA sequence: TGTGCCAGTAGTATCGGGTTCGGTGGCGGGGACAACGAGCAGTACTTC.

This clone occurred a few times. The V call is TRBV11-2, the J call TRBJ2-3, with D perhaps assigned TRBD1 or TRBD2 (5 bases each). CDR1 and CDR2 (germline): SGHAT, FQNNGV. The CDR3 runs to 16 residues. V was pared by 2 bases and J by 3 bases, with 15 bases between. CDR3 DNA sequence: TGTGCCAGCAGCTTACACGAGGGGCGCGGGACAGATACGCAGTATTTT. Amino acid sequence: CASSLHEGRGTDTQYF.

J is TRBJ2-5 and V is TRBV28, with TRBD2 matching over 14 bases. This CDR3 has 17 amino acids. In germline, CDR1 is MDHEN, CDR2 SYDVKM. Trimming took 4 bases from V and 1 from J; bases not matched to a gene: 5. The CDR3 protein is CASSSGLAGVPQETQYF. Here the CDR3 DNA reads TGTGCCAGCAGTTCGGGACTAGCGGGAGTCCCCCAAGAGACCCAGTACTTC. The full variable domain, rest sourced from reference TRBV28 and TRBJ2-5, is DVKVTQSSRYLVKRTGEKVFLECVQDMDHENMFWYRQDPGLGLRLIYFSYDVKMKEKGDIPEGYSVSREKKERFSLILESASTNQTSMYLCASSSGLAGVPQETQYFGPGTRLLVL.

The chain combines TRBV19 with TRBJ1-1; possible D gene TRBD1, 6 bases. The germline CDR1 and CDR2 sequences are LNHDA and SQIVND (reference sequence). The CDR3 length is 13 residues. The germline V and J ends were trimmed by 1 base and 5 bases, with 8 bases remaining between them. The CDR3 DNA is TGTGCCAGTAGTATAGGAGGGGGGACTGAAGCTTTCTTT. As protein: CASSIGGGTEAFF.

The rearrangement links TRBV13 to TRBJ1-2; possible D gene TRBD1, 6 bases. Trimming removed 2 bases from V and 4 bases from J, with 17 bases in between. The CDR3 spans 16 residues. The germline CDR1 and CDR2 sequences are PRHDT and FYEKMQ (reference sequence). The CDR3 DNA sequence: TGTGCCAGCAGCTTAAATGATCATGGGGGCGGCTATGGCTACACCTTC. Encoded protein: CASSLNDHGGGYGYTF.

The chain has TRBV28 and TRBJ2-1; 10 bases match TRBD2. Looked up from germline, CDR1 is MDHEN and CDR2 is SYDVKM. The CDR3 sequence is 16 residues long. Unmatched junction bases numbered 16, after V lost 8 bases and J lost 9 bases. The CDR3 spells CASRLSGLAGESEQFF. The CDR3 bases are TGTGCCAGCCGACTCAGCGGGCTAGCGGGAGAATCTGAGCAGTTCTTC.

A single count supports this clone. The chain joins TRBV19 to TRBJ1-1; tentative D call: TRBD1 (5 bases). Germline values: CDR1 LNHDA, CDR2 SQIVND (reference sequence). There are 13 residues in the CDR3. The V end lost 7 bases, the J end lost 1 base, and 10 bases lay between the germline ends. Written as DNA, the CDR3 is TGTGCCAGTATCGACAGTTGGAACACTGAAGCTTTCTTT. The encoded protein is CASIDSWNTEAFF.